A single sample is the source of the 5 T cell receptor beta chains below, sequenced in a study of beta chain features in type 1 diabetes. These receptors are not linked to any known antigen. Study-wide results and limits: TCRB CDR3s from Type 1 diabetes patients were moderately but significantly shorter in all four CD4+ subsets.

Isolated RNA was reverse transcribed in full, so expressed TCRB transcripts were sequenced. Measured with immunoSEQ multiplex PCR; TCRdb has only the in-frame clones, and not every one. The repertoire consists of about 650,000 clones, with around 12% occurring once and the leading ten covering around 0.12%. The sequenced sample was naive CD4+ T cells from blood. All receptors derive from a man younger than 45 with type 1 diabetes.

This clone has just a few counts. The chain carries TRBV2 and TRBJ2-4; no definite D call. The CDR3 runs 14 residues. CDR1 and CDR2 from the germline V gene are SNHLY and FYNNEI. Trimming took off 7 bases at V and 0 bases at J, with 10 bases between the two ends. The CDR3 coding sequence is TGTGCCAGCACCCTAACTGGAGCCAAAAACATTCAGTACTTC. The encoded protein is CASTLTGAKNIQYF.

Only a few counts were recorded for this clone. The V call is TRBV10-3, the J call TRBJ2-1; the D gene is possibly TRBD2 (5 bases). This CDR3 has 14 amino acids. Germline V gene sequence: CDR1 ENHRY, CDR2 SYGVKD. V lost 0 bases, J lost 8 bases, and 11 bases lay in between. CDR3 loop: CAISESTTFHEQFF. The DNA for the CDR3 is TGTGCCATCAGTGAGTCGACTACCTTTCATGAGCAGTTCTTC.

The chain joins TRBV10-3 to TRBJ1-2, with a tentative D call TRBD1 (5 bases). Trimming left V 8 bases short and J 6 bases short, with 13 bases between. This CDR3 contains 12 residues. CDR1 and CDR2 from the germline V gene are ENHRY and SYGVKD. CDR3 region: CAIGTDGNGYTF. As DNA, the CDR3 is TGTGCCATCGGGACGGACGGTAATGGCTACACCTTC.

The chain joins TRBV2 to TRBJ2-5; D is perhaps TRBD2 (6 bases). V was shortened by 7 bases and J by 2 bases, with 17 bases between the two germline ends. CDR1 and CDR2 (germline): SNHLY, FYNNEI. CDR3 length: 15 residues. In nucleotides, the CDR3 is TGTGCCAGCACCCTACAAGGGACTCCACAAGAGACCCAGTACTTC. Translating gives CASTLQGTPQETQYF. The full variable domain, with the rest looked up from reference TRBV2 and TRBJ2-5, is EPEVTQTPSHQVTQMGQEVILRCVPISNHLYFYWYRQILGQKVEFLVSFYNNEISEKSEIFDDQFSVERPDGSNFTLKIRSTKLEDSAMYFCASTLQGTPQETQYFGPGTRLLVL.

The chain is built from TRBV29-1 and TRBJ2-5; 10 bases fit TRBD1. CDR1 and CDR2 (germline): SQVTM, ANQGSEA. The CDR3 runs to 14 residues. Unmatched junction bases numbered 3, after V lost 0 bases and J lost 5 bases. CDR3 DNA: TGCAGCGTTGAAGAGACAGGGGGCGGTGAGACCCAGTACTTC. Translation gives CSVEETGGGETQYF.